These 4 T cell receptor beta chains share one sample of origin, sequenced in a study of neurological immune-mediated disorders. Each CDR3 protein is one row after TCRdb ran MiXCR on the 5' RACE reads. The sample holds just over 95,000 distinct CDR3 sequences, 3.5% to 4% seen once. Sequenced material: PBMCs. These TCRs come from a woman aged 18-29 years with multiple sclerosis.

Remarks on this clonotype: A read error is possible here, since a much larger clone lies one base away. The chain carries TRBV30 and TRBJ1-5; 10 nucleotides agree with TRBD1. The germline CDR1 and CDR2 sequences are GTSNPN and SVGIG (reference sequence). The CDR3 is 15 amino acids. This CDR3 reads CAWSVGQGGYQHQHF. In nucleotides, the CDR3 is TGTGCCTGGAGTGTCGGACAGGGGGGTTATCAGCACCAGCATTTT.

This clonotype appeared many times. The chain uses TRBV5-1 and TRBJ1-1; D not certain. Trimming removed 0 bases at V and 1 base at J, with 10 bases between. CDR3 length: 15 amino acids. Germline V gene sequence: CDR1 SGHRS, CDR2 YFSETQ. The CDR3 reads CASSLETAANTEAFF. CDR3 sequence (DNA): TGCGCCAGCAGCTTGGAAACGGCGGCGAACACTGAAGCTTTCTTT.

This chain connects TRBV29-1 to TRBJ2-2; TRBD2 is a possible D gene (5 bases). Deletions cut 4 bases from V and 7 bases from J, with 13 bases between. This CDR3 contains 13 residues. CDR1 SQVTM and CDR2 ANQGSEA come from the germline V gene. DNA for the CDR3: TGCAGCGTTGCGACCCAAGAGGGCGGGGAGCTGTTTTTT. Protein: CSVATQEGGELFF.

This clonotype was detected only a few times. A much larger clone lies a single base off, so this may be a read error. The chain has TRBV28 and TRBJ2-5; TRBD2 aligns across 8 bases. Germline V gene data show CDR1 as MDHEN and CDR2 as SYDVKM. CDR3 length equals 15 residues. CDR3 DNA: TGTGCCAGCAGACACGGGGAGCGGGAGTCAGAGAACCAGTACTTC. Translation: CASRHGERESENQYF.